The entry below describes one TCR beta chain. The antigen is unknown. This entry comes from a study of T cells expressing NK-cell markers. Across the whole study: In sorted CD3+CD56+NKG2C+, CD3+CD56+NKG2C- and CD3+CD56-NKG2C+ T cells, TCR beta repertoires were obtained.

Study-wide points: Similarly, these clonotypes led the CD3+CD56-NKG2C+ fraction as well in several donors. Evidence did not settle whether expanded NKG2C+ T cell clones targeted HCMV.

With UMIs, 5'RACE template switching was used to make TCR beta cDNA. Using the 5' RACE reads, TCRdb records one entry per CDR3 protein without DNA. The sample's table shows 450,000 to 600,000 distinct CDR3 sequences. The CDR3 contains 14 residues. The germline CDR1 and CDR2 sequences are SEHNR and FQNEAQ (reference sequence). This sequence joins TRBV7-9 and TRBJ1-2; TCRdb lists TRBD1, though no DNA is available to test this call. This TCR came from a man younger than 35 in good health. The source material was blood T cells: a sorted CD56 or NKG2C T cell subset, CD4+ or CD8+ T cells, or bulk PBMC T cells (not recorded which). CDR3 in amino acids: CASSLAGGLNGYTF.